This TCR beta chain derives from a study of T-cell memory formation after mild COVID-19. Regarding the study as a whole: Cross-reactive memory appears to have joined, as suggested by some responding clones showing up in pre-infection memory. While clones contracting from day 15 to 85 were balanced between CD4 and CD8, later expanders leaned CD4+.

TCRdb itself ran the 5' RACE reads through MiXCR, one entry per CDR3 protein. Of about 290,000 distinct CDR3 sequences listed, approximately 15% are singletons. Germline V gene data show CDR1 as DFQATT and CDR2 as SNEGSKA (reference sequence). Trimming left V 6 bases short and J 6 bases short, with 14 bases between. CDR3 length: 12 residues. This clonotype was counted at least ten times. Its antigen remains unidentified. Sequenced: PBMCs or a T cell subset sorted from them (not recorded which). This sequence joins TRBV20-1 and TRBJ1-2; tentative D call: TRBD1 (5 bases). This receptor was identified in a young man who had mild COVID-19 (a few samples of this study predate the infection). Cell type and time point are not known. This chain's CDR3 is CSADRGANGYTF. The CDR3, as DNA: TGCAGTGCCGATAGGGGCGCGAATGGCTACACCTTC.